One sample yielded the 5 T cell receptor beta chains listed below, sequenced in a study of T cell responses to AZD1222 COVID-19 vaccine. Data came from immunoSEQ multiplex PCR; TCRdb stores just in-frame clones and leaves some out. The data hold 140,000 to 150,000 clones, with 92% observed a single time. The sequencing used peripheral blood, collected 28 days after the second AZD1222 dose. The receptors were sampled from an adult who received the AZD1222 COVID-19 vaccine.

The chain couples TRBV6-2 or TRBV6-3 to TRBJ1-3; D might be TRBD1 (5 bases). Looked up from germline, CDR1 is MNHEY and CDR2 is SVGEGT. Trimming removed 6 bases from V and 0 bases from J, with 15 bases in between. There are 16 residues in the CDR3. The CDR3 bases are TGTGCCAGCAGCCGCCGGGACCCGAACTCTGGAAACACCATATATTTT. Its translation is CASSRRDPNSGNTIYF.

The chain links TRBV9 to TRBJ1-1; D gene ambiguous. CDR3 length: 16 residues. CDR1 is SGDLS and CDR2 is YYNGEE in the germline V gene. Trimming removed 0 bases from V and 2 bases from J, with 14 bases in between. In DNA, the CDR3 is TGTGCCAGCAGCGTAGCGGCAGGCCTACGAAACACTGAAGCTTTCTTT. This gives the protein CASSVAAGLRNTEAFF. Combining the CDR3 with reference TRBV9 and TRBJ1-1 gives the whole variable domain DSGVTQTPKHLITATGQRVTLRCSPRSGDLSVYWYQQSLDQGLQFLIQYYNGEERAKGNILERFSAQQFPDLHSELNLSSLELGDSALYFCASSVAAGLRNTEAFFGQGTRLTVV.

The CDR3 nucleotides read TGTGCCAGCAGCGTAGCGGCACAGGCTACCTACGAGCAGTACTTC. Translating it yields CASSVAAQATYEQYF. The J gene is TRBJ2-5, the V gene TRBV9; TRBD1 might be the D (5 bases). The closer fit of TRBJ2-7 to the DNA end suggests the J call may be wrong. Per the germline V gene, CDR1 is SGDLS and CDR2 is YYNGEE. The CDR3 is made up of 15 amino acids.

This rearrangement joins TRBV29-1 to TRBJ1-2, with TRBD1 identical over 12 bases. V lost 6 bases and J lost 3; bases outside the gene matches: 11. Germline V CDR1 and CDR2: SQVTM, ANQGSEA. This CDR3 has 16 residues. CDR3 sequence reads: CSVVPGQGAVDYGYTF. The CDR3 nucleotides read TGCAGCGTCGTCCCGGGACAGGGGGCTGTGGACTATGGCTACACCTTC.

This chain uses TRBV2 with TRBJ1-5, with D possibly matching TRBD1 (5 bases). Germline V gene sequence: CDR1 SNHLY, CDR2 FYNNEI. The V gene lost 7 bases and the J gene lost 6 bases, with 13 bases spanning the gap. This CDR3 has 13 amino acids. CDR3 protein: CASNQGVGQPQHF. The CDR3 bases are TGTGCCAGCAACCAGGGAGTGGGTCAGCCCCAGCATTTT.